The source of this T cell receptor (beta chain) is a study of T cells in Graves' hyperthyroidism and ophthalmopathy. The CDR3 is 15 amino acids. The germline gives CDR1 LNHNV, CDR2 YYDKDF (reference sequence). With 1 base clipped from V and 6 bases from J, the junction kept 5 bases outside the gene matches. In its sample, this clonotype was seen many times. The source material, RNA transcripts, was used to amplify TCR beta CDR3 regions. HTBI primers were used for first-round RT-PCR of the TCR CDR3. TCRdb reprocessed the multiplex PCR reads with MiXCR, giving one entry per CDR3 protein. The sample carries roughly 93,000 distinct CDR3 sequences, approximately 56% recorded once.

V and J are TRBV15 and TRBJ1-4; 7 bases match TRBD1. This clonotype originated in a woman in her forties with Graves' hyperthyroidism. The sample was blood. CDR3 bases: TGTGCCACCAGCAGAGGAACAGGGGTGGATGAAAAACTGTTTTTT. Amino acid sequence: CATSRGTGVDEKLFF. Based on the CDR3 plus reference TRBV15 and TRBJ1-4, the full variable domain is DAMVIQNPRYQVTQFGKPVTLSCSQTLNHNVMYWYQQKSSQAPKLLFHYYDKDFNNEADTPDNFQSRRPNTSFCFLDIRSPGLGDTAMYLCATSRGTGVDEKLFFGSGTQLSVL.